This T cell receptor (beta chain) stems from a study of blood T cell repertoires in COVID-19. Study information: Specimens from acute and convalescent COVID-19 originated in the United States, Italy and Spain.

Losses at the gene ends were 0 bases for V and 5 bases for J; bases not matched to a gene: 6. The CDR3 is 15 residues long. CDR1 and CDR2 from the germline V gene are LNHDA and SQIVND (reference sequence). TCRdb's copy holds only in-frame clones and misses some; the assay was immunoSEQ multiplex PCR. This sample carries about 79,000 clones, roughly 89% of them seen once, and the ten largest clones take 4% to 5.5%. The chain joins TRBV19 to TRBJ1-1, with 7 bases lining up with TRBD1. The sequence derives from a man aged 45-65 years with active COVID-19. Sequencing used peripheral blood. The CDR3 here is CASSIEAGGRTEAFF. CDR3 DNA sequence: TGTGCCAGTAGTATAGAGGCAGGGGGTAGGACTGAAGCTTTCTTT.